A single sample gave rise to the 18 T cell receptor beta chains below, sequenced in a study of shared clonotypes between healthy human individuals (dated by TCRdb to the early 2020s). CD8 naive samples were CD45RO-negative cells positively selected for CCR7, giving a CD45RA+CCR7+ population that excluded TemRA cells. The library came from the immunoSEQ multiplex PCR assay. TCRdb took this table from immuneACCESS and kept in-frame rearrangements with V and J called. Such tables lack part of the clones; where checked against another copy, unresolved V genes explain under half of the gap, and the rest is unexplained. This sample gives approximately 1.9 million clones in total; about 94% of them show up just once. The biggest ten clones account for about 1.6% of the sample. Sequencing was performed on naive CD8+ T cells from PBMCs. This specimen's cell subset or site label, interpreted: CD45RA+CCR7+. Receptors originate from a man younger than 30 in good health. Some clones in this sample may be carry-over from other donors' samples.

This clone was seen just once. The same CDR3 arises from other DNA sequences in this sample as well. V usage is TRBV27 and J usage is TRBJ2-3; D remains unclear. In germline, CDR1 is MNHEY, CDR2 SMNVEV (reference sequence). The germline V and J ends were trimmed by 5 bases and 2 bases, with 5 bases remaining between them. The CDR3 runs to 12 residues. DNA for the CDR3: TGTGCCAGCAGTCCCCCCACAGATACGCAGTATTTT. It yields the protein CASSPPTDTQYF.

The rearrangement links TRBV5-8 to TRBJ2-2; D ambiguous. The CDR3 sequence is 14 residues long. V dropped 7 bases and J dropped 4 bases, with 14 bases sitting between them. The germline V gene encodes CDR1 SGHTS and CDR2 YDEGEE. The CDR3 DNA follows: TGTGCCAGCTTCTGGCAGGCGACCACCGGGGAGCTGTTTTTT. It encodes CASFWQATTGELFF.

V usage is TRBV5-1 and J usage is TRBJ2-1, with a weak D call TRBD2 (6 bases). V gave up 0 bases and J gave up 6 bases, with 22 bases separating them. Germline values: CDR1 SGHRS, CDR2 YFSETQ. The CDR3 totals 18 residues. CDR3 residues: CASSLVGKTSSPSNEQFF. The CDR3 nucleotides are TGCGCCAGCAGCTTGGTTGGGAAGACTAGTTCCCCCTCCAATGAGCAGTTCTTC.

On this clone: In the same sample, other DNA sequences code for this CDR3. The chain joins TRBV6-4 to TRBJ2-1; D is perhaps TRBD2 (5 bases). Germline V gene sequence: CDR1 MRHNA, CDR2 SNTAGT. The V gene lost 4 bases and the J gene lost 0 bases, with 10 bases spanning the gap. This CDR3 has 15 residues. In DNA, the CDR3 is TGTGCCAGCAGTGTGGGGAGATCCTCCTACAATGAGCAGTTCTTC. Translating it yields CASSVGRSSYNEQFF.

This chain's CDR3 is CASSRSGTSKDNEQFF. Here the CDR3 DNA reads TGTGCCAGCAGTCGTTCCGGGACTAGCAAGGACAATGAGCAGTTCTTC. The rearrangement joins TRBV2 to TRBJ2-1; 9 nucleotides agree with TRBD2. The V gene's germline CDR1 is SNHLY and CDR2 FYNNEI. The CDR3 contains 16 residues. J gave up 5 bases and V 5 bases, and 10 bases lay outside the gene matches.

The chain is built from TRBV2 and TRBJ1-2; D possibly corresponds to TRBD1 (6 bases). This CDR3 region has 15 residues. Trimming cost V 5 bases and J 3 bases, with 16 bases left between them. Germline CDR1 SNHLY, CDR2 FYNNEI. CDR3 DNA sequence: TGTGCCAGCAGTAAGGGGGGGAGGGCCGACTATGGCTACACCTTC. Protein product: CASSKGGRADYGYTF. The whole variable domain, remainder taken from reference TRBV2 and TRBJ1-2, is EPEVTQTPSHQVTQMGQEVILRCVPISNHLYFYWYRQILGQKVEFLVSFYNNEISEKSEIFDDQFSVERPDGSNFTLKIRSTKLEDSAMYFCASSKGGRADYGYTFGSGTRLTVV.

The J gene is TRBJ2-1, the V gene TRBV7-9; 8 bases map to TRBD1. The V and J ends lost 6 bases and 6 bases, in that order; junction bases with no gene match: 13. The CDR3 runs 16 residues. Germline assignment: CDR1 SEHNR and CDR2 FQNEAQ (reference sequence). CDR3 sequence (DNA): TGTGCCAGCAGTTACCGACCGCGACAGGGGCGCAATGAGCAGTTCTTC. Its translation is CASSYRPRQGRNEQFF.

The chain uses TRBV15 and TRBJ2-5, with D tentatively TRBD1 (6 bases). The V gene lost 0 bases and the J gene lost 7 bases, with 12 bases spanning the gap. Germline CDR1 is LNHNV and CDR2 is YYDKDF (reference sequence). This CDR3 has 14 amino acids. CDR3 region: CATSRDLGARTQYF. Here the CDR3 DNA reads TGTGCCACCAGCAGAGATTTGGGGGCACGGACCCAGTACTTC.

The chain employs TRBV7-2 and TRBJ2-1, with D perhaps matching TRBD1 (6 bases). V was trimmed by 5 bases and J by 2 bases, leaving 19 bases between them. CDR1 is SGHTA, CDR2 FQGNSA, per germline. The length of the CDR3 is 17 residues. Here the CDR3 DNA reads TGTGCCAGCAGCCCCCGGTCTCTCAGGGGCACCTACAATGAGCAGTTCTTC. Protein product: CASSPRSLRGTYNEQFF.

The rearrangement joins TRBV5-5 to TRBJ2-7; D is uncertain. The CDR3 has 13 residues. Trimming took 3 bases from V and 2 from J, leaving 9 bases between them. Germline V CDR1 and CDR2: SGHKS, YYEKEE (reference sequence). Here the CDR3 reads CASSYARTYEQYF. CDR3 DNA sequence: TGTGCCAGCAGCTATGCCAGAACCTACGAGCAGTACTTC.

The V call is TRBV28, the J call TRBJ1-2; TRBD1 might be the D (6 bases). Germline CDR1 MDHEN, CDR2 SYDVKM. This CDR3 has 13 residues. Trimming pared 5 bases from V and 6 bases from J, leaving 13 bases between. CDR3 DNA sequence: TGTGCCAGCAGTCCAATTCCAGGGGATGGCTACACCTTC. As protein: CASSPIPGDGYTF.

The chain combines TRBV7-9 with TRBJ2-2; D might be TRBD1 (5 bases). Looked up from germline, CDR1 is SEHNR and CDR2 is FQNEAQ (reference sequence). The CDR3 runs to 16 residues. V was clipped by 2 bases and J by 3 bases, with 13 bases between them. CDR3 DNA: TGTGCCAGCAGCTTAAGAGGCGACAGCTACACCGGGGAGCTGTTTTTT. This translates into CASSLRGDSYTGELFF.

This sequence joins TRBV19 and TRBJ2-7, with no clear D. Germline V gene lookup returns CDR1 LNHDA and CDR2 SQIVND (reference sequence). Trimming removed 10 bases at V and 3 bases at J, with 10 bases between. The length of the CDR3 is 11 residues. The CDR3 sequence: CATRSSYEQYF. CDR3 bases: TGTGCCACCCGGAGCAGCTACGAGCAGTACTTC. The complete variable domain, with remaining parts taken from reference TRBV19 and TRBJ2-7, reads DGGITQSPKYLFRKEGQNVTLSCEQNLNHDAMYWYRQDPGQGLRLIYYSQIVNDFQKGDIAEGYSVSREKKESFPLTVTSAQKNPTAFYLCATRSSYEQYFGPGTRLTVT.

The V call is TRBV9, the J call TRBJ1-3, with TRBD1 identical over 10 bases. In germline, CDR1 is SGDLS, CDR2 YYNGEE. The V segment lost 0 bases and the J segment 3 bases; nucleotides outside the gene matches: 9. The length of the CDR3 is 18 residues. CDR3 in amino acids: CASSVAGQGLLGGNTIYF. CDR3 in DNA: TGTGCCAGCAGCGTAGCGGGACAGGGGCTACTCGGTGGAAACACCATATATTTT.

The rearrangement joins TRBV28 to TRBJ1-1; D is uncertain. CDR1 is MDHEN and CDR2 is SYDVKM in the germline V gene. This CDR3 is 14 amino acids long. Trimming took off 0 bases at V and 2 bases at J, with 7 bases between the two ends. In DNA, the CDR3 is TGTGCCAGCAGTTTATGGCCCGGAAACACTGAAGCTTTCTTT. Translating it yields CASSLWPGNTEAFF.

Worth noting for this clone: This specimen includes other DNA sequences encoding the same CDR3. The chain recombines TRBV7-9 with TRBJ2-1; D is unclear. The length of the CDR3 is 12 residues. V was clipped by 1 base and J by 9 bases, with 7 bases between them. CDR1 and CDR2 from the germline V gene are SEHNR and FQNEAQ (reference sequence). The CDR3, as DNA: TGTGCCAGCAGCTTAGGTCTTTCTGAGCAGTTCTTC. Amino acid sequence: CASSLGLSEQFF. Drawing the rest from reference TRBV7-9 and TRBJ2-1, the complete variable domain is DTGVSQNPRHKITKRGQNVTFRCDPISEHNRLYWYRQTLGQGPEFLTYFQNEAQLEKSRLLSDRFSAERPKGSFSTLEIQRTEQGDSAMYLCASSLGLSEQFFGPGTRLTVL.

V gene TRBV27 combines with J gene TRBJ2-7; tentative D call: TRBD1 (7 bases). The CDR3 is 15 amino acids. V lost 0 bases, J lost 9 bases, and 18 bases lay in between. Germline V lookup: CDR1 MNHEY, CDR2 SMNVEV (reference sequence). The chain's CDR3 is CASSLSGGRGNVQYF. The CDR3 DNA reads TGTGCCAGCAGTTTATCCGGGGGCAGGGGGAACGTGCAGTACTTC.

The rearrangement joins TRBV10-1 to TRBJ1-4, with D tentatively TRBD1 (6 bases). With 2 bases removed from V and 0 bases from J, the gap between germline ends came to 10 bases. The CDR3 totals 16 residues. Germline values: CDR1 WNHNN, CDR2 SYGVQD (reference sequence). The CDR3 region is CASSETQGTTNEKLFF. The CDR3, as DNA: TGCGCCAGCAGTGAGACCCAGGGGACAACTAATGAAAAACTGTTTTTT.